A selection of T cell receptor beta chains follows, all from one sample in a study of cytomegalovirus exposure and HLA in healthy donors. This table comes from immunoSEQ multiplex PCR, and its TCRdb copy is limited to in-frame clones, with some not included. The sample lists approximately 77,000 clones, 60% to 85% occurring once. The sample consisted of PBMCs. These receptor sequences come from a man aged 35-49 years in good health and CMV-seronegative. Each CDR3 is given with its conserved first and last residue. The order of the fields is CDR3 DNA, CDR3 protein, V gene, D gene, clone size, CDR3 length, J gene. The D gene is left open where the match is weak. The size entry is marked missing in some rows and otherwise reads once, few, many or a size class.

CDR3nt: TGTGCCAGCAACCCTGGGGGGAAGAACACTGAAGCTTTCTTT
CDR3aa: CASNPGGKNTEAFF
v_gene: TRBV27
d_gene: .
abundance: .
len: 14
j_gene: TRBJ1-1

CDR3nt: TGTGCCAGCAGCTCCAGACAGGGGAGAGAGACCCAGTACTTC
CDR3aa: CASSSRQGRETQYF
v_gene: TRBV7-2
d_gene: TRBD1
abundance: .
len: 14
j_gene: TRBJ2-5

CDR3nt: TGTGCCAGCAGCGTAGGAGTTCTAGCGGGAGGGCAAGAGACCCAGTACTTC
CDR3aa: CASSVGVLAGGQETQYF
v_gene: TRBV9
d_gene: TRBD2
abundance: .
len: 17
j_gene: TRBJ2-5

CDR3nt: TGTGCCAGCAGCCCCCTGCCAGGGGAGGAGCAGTACTTC
CDR3aa: CASSPLPGEEQYF
v_gene: TRBV7-9
d_gene: .
abundance: .
len: 13
j_gene: TRBJ2-7

CDR3nt: TGCGCCAGCAGGACCATGGAGGGATCTTCACGATACGAGCAGTACTTC
CDR3aa: CASRTMEGSSRYEQYF
v_gene: TRBV10-1
d_gene: .
abundance: .
len: 16
j_gene: TRBJ2-7

CDR3nt: TGTGCCACCAGCAGAGCCTCGTACCAAGAGACCCAGTACTTC
CDR3aa: CATSRASYQETQYF
v_gene: TRBV15
d_gene: .
abundance: .
len: 14
j_gene: TRBJ2-5

CDR3nt: TGTGCCTGGACGGACAGGGCCTACGAGCAGTACTTC
CDR3aa: CAWTDRAYEQYF
v_gene: TRBV30
d_gene: TRBD1
abundance: .
len: 12
j_gene: TRBJ2-7

CDR3nt: TGCGCCAGCAGTGAGTCGAGTTGGCTAGCGGGAGAGACCCAGTACTTC
CDR3aa: CASSESSWLAGETQYF
v_gene: TRBV10-2
d_gene: TRBD2
abundance: .
len: 16
j_gene: TRBJ2-5

CDR3nt: TGTGCCAGTAGTATAGCCCTTCGGGGGAACACTGAAGCTTTCTTT
CDR3aa: CASSIALRGNTEAFF
v_gene: TRBV19
d_gene: .
abundance: .
len: 15
j_gene: TRBJ1-1

CDR3nt: TGTGCCAGCAGCAACCCGGACAGAGCAGATACGCAGTATTTT
CDR3aa: CASSNPDRADTQYF
v_gene: TRBV7-9
d_gene: .
abundance: .
len: 14
j_gene: TRBJ2-3

CDR3nt: TGTGCCAGAAGCTTGAGTTTTCTCAGACCAACAGGGGGCTGGCCCTATGGCTACACCTTC
CDR3aa: CARSLSFLRPTGGWPYGYTF
v_gene: TRBV5-3
d_gene: TRBD1
abundance: .
len: 20
j_gene: TRBJ1-2

CDR3nt: TGTGCCAGCAGTTTAGTGCGGCCGGTTGTGGATCAGCCCCAGCATTTT
CDR3aa: CASSLVRPVVDQPQHF
v_gene: TRBV28
d_gene: .
abundance: .
len: 16
j_gene: TRBJ1-5

CDR3nt: TGCGCCAGCAGCCAAGAAGTGACTTTCCTCGGGGCCCAGTACTTC
CDR3aa: CASSQEVTFLGAQYF
v_gene: TRBV4-1
d_gene: .
abundance: .
len: 15
j_gene: TRBJ2-5

CDR3nt: TGCGCCAGCAGTGGCGGCAGCGGGGGGTCCTACGAGCAGTACTTC
CDR3aa: CASSGGSGGSYEQYF
v_gene: TRBV10-2
d_gene: TRBD2
abundance: .
len: 15
j_gene: TRBJ2-7

CDR3nt: TGTGCCAGCAGCTTAACCGGGACAGGGTTTTCTGGAAACACCATATATTTT
CDR3aa: CASSLTGTGFSGNTIYF
v_gene: TRBV7-9
d_gene: TRBD1
abundance: .
len: 17
j_gene: TRBJ1-3

CDR3nt: TGTGCCAGCAGTTCTTTCACCTTGACAGAGAACACTGAAGCTTTCTTT
CDR3aa: CASSSFTLTENTEAFF
v_gene: TRBV6-5
d_gene: .
abundance: .
len: 16
j_gene: TRBJ1-1

CDR3nt: TGTGCCAGCAGCTCATCAGGGGGCAACTATGGCTACACCTTC
CDR3aa: CASSSSGGNYGYTF
v_gene: TRBV11-2
d_gene: TRBD1
abundance: .
len: 14
j_gene: TRBJ1-2

CDR3nt: TGTGCCAGCAGTGAAGGGTGGAGCTACGAGCAGTACTTC
CDR3aa: CASSEGWSYEQYF
v_gene: TRBV2
d_gene: .
abundance: .
len: 13
j_gene: TRBJ2-7

CDR3nt: TGTGCCAGTGGGGCTGGTAGCTCCTACGAGCAGTACTTC
CDR3aa: CASGAGSSYEQYF
v_gene: TRBV6-6
d_gene: .
abundance: .
len: 13
j_gene: TRBJ2-7

CDR3nt: TGTGCCAGCAGTGACCGCCGGGCGGGTTCCTACGAGCAGTACTTC
CDR3aa: CASSDRRAGSYEQYF
v_gene: TRBV25-1
d_gene: .
abundance: .
len: 15
j_gene: TRBJ2-7

CDR3nt: TGTGCCAGTAGCCGGACTAGCGGGAGAGGAGAGCAGTACTTC
CDR3aa: CASSRTSGRGEQYF
v_gene: TRBV19
d_gene: TRBD2
abundance: .
len: 14
j_gene: TRBJ2-7

CDR3nt: TGTGCCAGTAGGGGACTAGCGGGTCCGAGCTCCTACAATGAGCAGTTCTTC
CDR3aa: CASRGLAGPSSYNEQFF
v_gene: TRBV19
d_gene: TRBD2
abundance: .
len: 17
j_gene: TRBJ2-1

CDR3nt: TGTGCCAGCAGCGGGGCCAGGACTAGCGGGAACTATGAGCAGTTCTTC
CDR3aa: CASSGARTSGNYEQFF
v_gene: TRBV7-2
d_gene: TRBD2
abundance: .
len: 16
j_gene: TRBJ2-1

CDR3nt: TGCAGCGTTGTAGCAGGGGGCCTCGGAGGCTACACCTTC
CDR3aa: CSVVAGGLGGYTF
v_gene: TRBV29-1
d_gene: TRBD1
abundance: .
len: 13
j_gene: TRBJ1-2

CDR3nt: TGTGCCAGCAGCTTCGGGACAGGGGCCTACGAGCAGTACTTC
CDR3aa: CASSFGTGAYEQYF
v_gene: TRBV5-6
d_gene: TRBD1
abundance: .
len: 14
j_gene: TRBJ2-7

CDR3nt: TGTGCCAGCAGCTTGAGGCATGGTAACACTGAAGCTTTCTTT
CDR3aa: CASSLRHGNTEAFF
v_gene: TRBV7-2
d_gene: .
abundance: .
len: 14
j_gene: TRBJ1-1

CDR3nt: TGTGCCAGCAGACGGGGACAGGGCACTGAAGCTTTCTTT
CDR3aa: CASRRGQGTEAFF
v_gene: TRBV6-4
d_gene: TRBD1
abundance: .
len: 13
j_gene: TRBJ1-1

CDR3nt: TGTGCCATCAGTGAGGGGACAGTTAATCAGCCCCAGCATTTT
CDR3aa: CAISEGTVNQPQHF
v_gene: TRBV10-3
d_gene: TRBD1
abundance: once
len: 14
j_gene: TRBJ1-5

CDR3nt: TGTGCCAGCAGCTTGGCGACTAGCGGCTACAATGAGCAGTTCTTC
CDR3aa: CASSLATSGYNEQFF
v_gene: TRBV5-4
d_gene: TRBD2
abundance: .
len: 15
j_gene: TRBJ2-1